This T cell receptor beta chain was observed in a study of molecular identifiers for immune sequencing clone quantification. About the study: Replicate RNA from roughly 20,000 or 100,000 naive CD8 T cells formed five aliquots; four were sequenced. Study conclusions and caveats: Sizes of clones that are highly expanded could be underestimated (if identical TCR molecules share a barcode).

Generation of bulk TCR libraries relied on previously described methods and listed TCR primers. Via MiXCR, TCRdb re-called the PCR reads, giving one row per CDR3 protein. The data contain some 320,000 distinct CDR3 sequences, roughly 23% of them singletons. Comments on this clonotype: What it binds is unknown. Just one base apart from a much larger clone, this may be a read error.

The CDR3 has 18 residues. This rearrangement joins TRBV12-3 or TRBV12-4 to TRBJ2-6, with no clear D. Sequenced input: naive CD8+ T cells from blood, with Jurkat cell RNA spiked in. Subset described: FACS-sorted CD8+CD4-CCR7+CD45RA+ naive T cells. This clonotype was obtained from a human donor in good health. Some libraries in this study had Jurkat cell RNA spiked in. In DNA form, the CDR3 reads TGTGCCAGCAGTTTAGTCCTGGGGTTCCTCTCTGGGTCCAACGTCCTGACTTTC. Its translation is CASSLVLGFLSGSNVLTF.